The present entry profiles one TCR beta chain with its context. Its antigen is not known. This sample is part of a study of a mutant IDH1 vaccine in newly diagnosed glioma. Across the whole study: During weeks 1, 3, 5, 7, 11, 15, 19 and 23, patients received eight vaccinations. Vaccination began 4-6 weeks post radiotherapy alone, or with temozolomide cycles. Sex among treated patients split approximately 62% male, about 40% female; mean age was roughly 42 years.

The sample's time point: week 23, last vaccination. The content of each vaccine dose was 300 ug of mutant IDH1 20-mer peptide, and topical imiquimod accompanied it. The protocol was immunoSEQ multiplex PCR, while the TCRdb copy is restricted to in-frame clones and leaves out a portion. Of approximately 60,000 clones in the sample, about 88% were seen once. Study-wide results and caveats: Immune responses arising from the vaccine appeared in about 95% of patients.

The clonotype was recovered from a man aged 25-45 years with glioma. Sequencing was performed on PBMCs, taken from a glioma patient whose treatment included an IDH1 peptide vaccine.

CDR3 DNA sequence: TGTGCCAGCAGCCCCCTCCAATTCTTTGGGACAGGGCCCACTGAAGCTTTCTTT. Its protein product is CASSPLQFFGTGPTEAFF. The chain employs TRBV11-2 and TRBJ1-1; 9 bases align to TRBD1. CDR1 is SGHAT and CDR2 is FQNNGV in the germline V gene. V shed 5 bases and J 4 bases; nucleotides not matched to a gene: 17. The CDR3 has 18 residues.